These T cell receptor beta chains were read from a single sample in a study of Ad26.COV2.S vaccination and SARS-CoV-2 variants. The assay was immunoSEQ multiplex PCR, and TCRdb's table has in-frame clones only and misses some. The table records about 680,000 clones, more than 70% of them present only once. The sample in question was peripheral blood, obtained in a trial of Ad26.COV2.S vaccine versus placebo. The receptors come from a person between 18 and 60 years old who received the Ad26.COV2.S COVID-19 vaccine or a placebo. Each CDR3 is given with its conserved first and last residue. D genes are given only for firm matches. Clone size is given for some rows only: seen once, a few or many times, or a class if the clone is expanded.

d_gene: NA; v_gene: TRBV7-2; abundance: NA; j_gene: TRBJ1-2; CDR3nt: TGTGCCAGCACCGCCCCGGGACTGGGGGGCTATGGCTACACCTTC; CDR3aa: CASTAPGLGGYGYTF
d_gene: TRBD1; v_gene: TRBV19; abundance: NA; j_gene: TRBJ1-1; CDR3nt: TGTGCCAGTAGTATCCGAACAGGGGTGACTGAAGCTTTCTTT; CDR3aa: CASSIRTGVTEAFF
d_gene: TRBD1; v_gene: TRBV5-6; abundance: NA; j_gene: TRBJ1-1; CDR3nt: TGTGCCAGCAGCTTAGCAGGGGGCTTTACTGAAGCTTTCTTT; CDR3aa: CASSLAGGFTEAFF
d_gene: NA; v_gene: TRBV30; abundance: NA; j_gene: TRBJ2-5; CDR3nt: TGTGCCTGGAGTGTACGGGCGCCGGAGACCCAGTACTTC; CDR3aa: CAWSVRAPETQYF
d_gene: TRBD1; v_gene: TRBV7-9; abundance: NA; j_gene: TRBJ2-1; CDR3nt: TGTGCCAGCAGCTTCTTGGTAGGGGACAGGGGTAAAAATGAGCAGTTCTTC; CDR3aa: CASSFLVGDRGKNEQFF
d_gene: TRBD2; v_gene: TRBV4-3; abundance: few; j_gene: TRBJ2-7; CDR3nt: TGCGCCAGCAGCCAAGATCGGCTAGCGGGGATTTACGAGCAGTACTTC; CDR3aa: CASSQDRLAGIYEQYF
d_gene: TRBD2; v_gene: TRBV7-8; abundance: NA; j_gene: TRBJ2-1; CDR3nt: TGTGCCAGCAGCCTACTAGCGGACCACTACAATGAGCAGTTCTTC; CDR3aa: CASSLLADHYNEQFF
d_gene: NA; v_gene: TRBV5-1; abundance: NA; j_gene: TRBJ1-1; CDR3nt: TGCGCCAGCAGCCCTTCAGGGGCTCTGATGAACACTGAAGCTTTCTTT; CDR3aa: CASSPSGALMNTEAFF
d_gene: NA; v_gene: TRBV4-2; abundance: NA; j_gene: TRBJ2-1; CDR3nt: TGTGCCAGCAGCCAGACTAGTCTGGTGGAGGATGAGCAGTTCTTC; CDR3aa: CASSQTSLVEDEQFF
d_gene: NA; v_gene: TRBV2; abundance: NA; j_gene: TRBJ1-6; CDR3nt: TGTGCCAGCAGAGGACAGATGACAAATTCACCCCTCCACTTT; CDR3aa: CASRGQMTNSPLHF
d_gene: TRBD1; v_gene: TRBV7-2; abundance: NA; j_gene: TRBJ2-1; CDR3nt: TGTGCCAGCAGCTTAACCGGGACAGGGGTAAACAATGAGCAGTTCTTC; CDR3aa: CASSLTGTGVNNEQFF
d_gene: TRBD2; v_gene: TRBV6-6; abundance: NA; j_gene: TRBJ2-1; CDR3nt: TGTGCCAGCAGACCCGGGACTAGCGGGAGCAATGAGCAGTTCTTC; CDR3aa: CASRPGTSGSNEQFF
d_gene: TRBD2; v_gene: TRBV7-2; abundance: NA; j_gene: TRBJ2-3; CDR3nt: TGTGCCAGCAGCTTTAGGGAGGGGACAGATACGCAGTATTTT; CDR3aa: CASSFREGTDTQYF
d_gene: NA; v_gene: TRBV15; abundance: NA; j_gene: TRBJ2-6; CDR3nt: TGTGCCACCAGCAGAGTTGGAGGGGCTGGGGCCAACGTCCTGACTTTC; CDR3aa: CATSRVGGAGANVLTF
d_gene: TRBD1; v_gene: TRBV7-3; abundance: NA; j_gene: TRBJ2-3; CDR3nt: TGTGCCAGCAGCTCACAGGGGGCTAGCGCAGATACGCAGTATTTT; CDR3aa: CASSSQGASADTQYF
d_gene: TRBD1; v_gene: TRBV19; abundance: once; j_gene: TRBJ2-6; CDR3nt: TGTGCCAGTAGGGGACAGAGCTCTGGGGCCAACGTCCTGACTTTC; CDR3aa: CASRGQSSGANVLTF
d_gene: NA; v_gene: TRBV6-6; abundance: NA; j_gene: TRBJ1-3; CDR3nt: TGTGCGGTGGTCTTCTCTGGAAACACCATATATTTT; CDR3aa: CAVVFSGNTIYF
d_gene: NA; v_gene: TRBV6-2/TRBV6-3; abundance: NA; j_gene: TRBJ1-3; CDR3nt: TGTGCCAGCAGACCTACTAAACAGGGAAGATACGTCTCTGGAAACACCATATATTTT; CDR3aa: CASRPTKQGRYVSGNTIYF
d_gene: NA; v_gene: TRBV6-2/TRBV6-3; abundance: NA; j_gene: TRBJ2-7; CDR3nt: TGTGCCAGCAGTTACTCGGGCAGTTCCTACGAGCAGTACTTC; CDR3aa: CASSYSGSSYEQYF
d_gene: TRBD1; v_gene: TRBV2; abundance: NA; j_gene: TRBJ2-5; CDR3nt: TGTGCCACCCGCTCCCAGGGGGCGGTCGAGACCCAGTACTTC; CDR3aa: CATRSQGAVETQYF
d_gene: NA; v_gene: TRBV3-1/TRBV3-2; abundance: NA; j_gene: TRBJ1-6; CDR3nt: TGTGCCAGCAGCCAACCAGGGCAGGGGTCCTATAATTCACCCCTCCACTTT; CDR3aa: CASSQPGQGSYNSPLHF
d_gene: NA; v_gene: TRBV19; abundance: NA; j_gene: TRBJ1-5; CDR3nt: TGTGCCAGTATTCCTGACATAGGAACTAGCAATCAGCCCCAGCATTTT; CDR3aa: CASIPDIGTSNQPQHF
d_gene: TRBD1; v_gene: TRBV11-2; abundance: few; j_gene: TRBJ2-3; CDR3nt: TGTGCCAGCAGCCTGGGACAGTCGGGAGATACGCAGTATTTT; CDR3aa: CASSLGQSGDTQYF
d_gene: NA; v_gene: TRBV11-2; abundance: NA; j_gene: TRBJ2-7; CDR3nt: TGTGCCAGCAGCCTTTCTGGCGGGACTCTCGAAGCGGAGTACTTC; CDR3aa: CASSLSGGTLEAEYF
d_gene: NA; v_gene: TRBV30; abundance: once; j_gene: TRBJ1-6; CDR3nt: TGTGCCTGGAGTACCGGCACCGATTCACCCCTCCACTTT; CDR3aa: CAWSTGTDSPLHF
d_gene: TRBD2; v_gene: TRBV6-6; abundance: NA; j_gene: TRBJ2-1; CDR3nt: TGTGCCAGCAGTTCTAGCGGGGGGATATACAATGAGCAGTTCTTC; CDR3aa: CASSSSGGIYNEQFF
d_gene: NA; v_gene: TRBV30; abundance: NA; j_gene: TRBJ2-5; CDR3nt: TGTGCCTGGAGTGGGATGACCCAGTACTTC; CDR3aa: CAWSGMTQYF
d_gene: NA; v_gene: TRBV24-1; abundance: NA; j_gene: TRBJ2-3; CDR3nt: TGTGCCACCAGTGGGCTAGTCCATACGCAGTATTTT; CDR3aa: CATSGLVHTQYF
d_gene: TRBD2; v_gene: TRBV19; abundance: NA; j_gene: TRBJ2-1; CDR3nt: TGTGCCAGTAGTATAGATTTGCCTAGCGGGGCCCAAAGCTCCTACAATGAGCAGTTCTTC; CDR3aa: CASSIDLPSGAQSSYNEQFF
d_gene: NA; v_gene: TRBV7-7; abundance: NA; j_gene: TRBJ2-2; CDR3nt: TGTGCTAGCAGCTTAAACCCCGGAGACACCGGGGAGCTGTTTTTT; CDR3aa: CASSLNPGDTGELFF
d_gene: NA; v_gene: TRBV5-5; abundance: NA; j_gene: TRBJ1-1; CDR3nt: TGTGCCAGCAGCCAGGACGCTGCCACTGAAGCTTTCTTT; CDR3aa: CASSQDAATEAFF
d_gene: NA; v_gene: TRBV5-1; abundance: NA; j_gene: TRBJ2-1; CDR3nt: TGCGCCAGCAGCTTGGGATCCTCCTCCTACAATGAGCAGTTCTTC; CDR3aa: CASSLGSSSYNEQFF
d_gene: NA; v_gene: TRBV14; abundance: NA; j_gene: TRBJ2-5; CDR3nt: TGTGCCAGCAGCCAGGTCACTTCGGTGGAGACCCAGTACTTC; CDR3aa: CASSQVTSVETQYF
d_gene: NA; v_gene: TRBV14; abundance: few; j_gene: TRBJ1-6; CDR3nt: TGTGCCAGCAGCCCCTGGCGGAGCTCCTATAATTCACCCCTCCACTTT; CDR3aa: CASSPWRSSYNSPLHF
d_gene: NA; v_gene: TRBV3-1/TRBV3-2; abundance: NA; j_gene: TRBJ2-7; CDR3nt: TGTGCCAGCAGCCAATGGGGGGGGACACCCTACGAGCAGTACTTC; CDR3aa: CASSQWGGTPYEQYF
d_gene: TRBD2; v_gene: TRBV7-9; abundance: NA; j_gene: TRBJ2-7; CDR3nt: TGTGCCAGCAGCTTAAGAGCGGGAGACCTTAACGAGCAGTACTTC; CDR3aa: CASSLRAGDLNEQYF
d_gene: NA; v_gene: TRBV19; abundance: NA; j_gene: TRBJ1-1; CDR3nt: TGTGCCAGCTCTTTAGAGGGATTAAGCCCAAAGAACACTGAAGCTTTCTTT; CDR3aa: CASSLEGLSPKNTEAFF
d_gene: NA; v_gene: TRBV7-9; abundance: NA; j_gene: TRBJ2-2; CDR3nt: TGTGCCAGCAGCCCCCGACAGCTAAGGGCGGGGGAGCTGTTTTTT; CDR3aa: CASSPRQLRAGELFF
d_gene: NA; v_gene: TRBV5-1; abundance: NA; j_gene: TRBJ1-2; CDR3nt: TGCGCCAGCAGCCCCGGCCCCGAAGGCTATGGCTACACCTTC; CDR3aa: CASSPGPEGYGYTF
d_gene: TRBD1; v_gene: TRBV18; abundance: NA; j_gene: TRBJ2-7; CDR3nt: TGTGCCAGCCGCGGACAGGGGATCGGCGAGCAGTACTTC; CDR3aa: CASRGQGIGEQYF
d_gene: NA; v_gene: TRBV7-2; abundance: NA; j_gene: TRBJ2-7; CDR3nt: TGTGCCAGCAGCTTTCCGGGCAGGGAGGTCGAGCAGTACTTC; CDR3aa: CASSFPGREVEQYF
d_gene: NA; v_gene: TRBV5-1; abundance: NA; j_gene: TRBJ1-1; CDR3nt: TGCGCCAGCAGCCCGAGGGGTAGGGGAGATAGTTTTGGTGAAGCTTTCTTT; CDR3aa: CASSPRGRGDSFGEAFF
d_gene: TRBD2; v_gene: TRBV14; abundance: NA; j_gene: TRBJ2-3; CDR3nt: TGTGCCAGCAGCCAAGTCGGGGGGGCAGATACGCAGTATTTT; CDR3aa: CASSQVGGADTQYF
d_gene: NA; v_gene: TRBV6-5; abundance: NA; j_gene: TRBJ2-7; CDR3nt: TGTGCCAGCAGTTACACTGGGGAGCAGTACTTC; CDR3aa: CASSYTGEQYF
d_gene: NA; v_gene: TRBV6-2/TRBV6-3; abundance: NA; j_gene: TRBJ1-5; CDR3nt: TGTGCCAGCAGTTATACCATAGACACCAGCAATCAGCCCCAGCATTTT; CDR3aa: CASSYTIDTSNQPQHF
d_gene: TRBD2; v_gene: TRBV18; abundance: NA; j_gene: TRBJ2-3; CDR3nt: TGTGCCAGCTCCCCTCGGACTAGCGGAGGCACAGATACGCAGTATTTT; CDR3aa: CASSPRTSGGTDTQYF
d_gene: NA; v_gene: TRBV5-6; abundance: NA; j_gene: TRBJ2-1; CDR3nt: TGTGCCAGCAGCGGGTCGGGATACAATGAGCAGTTCTTC; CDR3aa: CASSGSGYNEQFF
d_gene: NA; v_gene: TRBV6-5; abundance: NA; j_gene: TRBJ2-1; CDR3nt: TGTGCCAGCAGTTACACCCAGGGGTTAAACAATGAGCAGTTCTTC; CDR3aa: CASSYTQGLNNEQFF
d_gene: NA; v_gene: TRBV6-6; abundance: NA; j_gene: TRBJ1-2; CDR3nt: TGTGCCAGCAGTACGTTACAGGGTCTGGGTGGCTACACCTTC; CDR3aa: CASSTLQGLGGYTF
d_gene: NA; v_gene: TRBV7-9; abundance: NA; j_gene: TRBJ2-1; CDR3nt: TGTGCCAGCAGCTTCAGGGGGGTCAATGAGCAGTTCTTC; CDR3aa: CASSFRGVNEQFF
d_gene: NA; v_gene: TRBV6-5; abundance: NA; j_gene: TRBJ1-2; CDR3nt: TGTGCCAGCAGTAGACAGGCCGGCTTAGGGGGCTACACCTTC; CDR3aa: CASSRQAGLGGYTF
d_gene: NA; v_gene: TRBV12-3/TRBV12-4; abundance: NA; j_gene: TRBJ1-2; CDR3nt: TGTGCCAGCAGCCTCGACAGCGGACGTGGCTACACCTTC; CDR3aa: CASSLDSGRGYTF
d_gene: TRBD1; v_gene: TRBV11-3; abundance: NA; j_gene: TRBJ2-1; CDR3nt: TGTGCCAGCAGCTTACCCGGACAGGCTCGGCAGTTCTTC; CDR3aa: CASSLPGQARQFF